Listed below are T cell receptor beta chains from one sample, sequenced in a study of cytomegalovirus exposure and HLA in healthy donors. Profiled with immunoSEQ multiplex PCR; TCRdb holds only in-frame clones, not every one. The profile covers about 170,000 clones, with about 65% appearing a single time and less than 8.5% taken by the ten largest. The specimen was PBMCs. Every receptor here comes from a man aged 35 to 55 in good health and CMV-seropositive. Each CDR3 is given with its conserved first and last residue. D genes are given only for firm matches. Clone size is given for some rows only: seen once, a few or many times, or a class if the clone is expanded.

clone_size	v_call	j_call	d_call	cdr3_nt	cdr3_aa
.	TRBV6-5	TRBJ2-3	.	TGTGCCAGCAACCAGGGAGGTACGCAGTATTTT	CASNQGGTQYF
.	TRBV7-2	TRBJ2-5	TRBD2	TGTGCCAGCAGACAAACCATAGCGGGGGGTAAAGAGACCCAGTACTTC	CASRQTIAGGKETQYF
once	TRBV9	TRBJ1-1	TRBD1	TGTGCCAGCACCCTACAGGGGAAAACTGAAGCTTTCTTT	CASTLQGKTEAFF
.	TRBV4-1	TRBJ2-7	TRBD2	TGCGCCAGCAGCCCCCTTCGGGGGGGTCATTCCTACGAGCAGTACTTC	CASSPLRGGHSYEQYF
.	TRBV27	TRBJ1-1	.	TGTGCCAGCAGTTTATCTACGGGGGTTAACACTGAAGCTTTCTTT	CASSLSTGVNTEAFF
.	TRBV5-1	TRBJ2-3	TRBD1	TGCGCCAGCAGCTTGGGTGGGACAGGGTCCCCAGATACGCAGTATTTT	CASSLGGTGSPDTQYF
.	TRBV18	TRBJ1-6	TRBD1	TGTGCCAGCTCCCTAGGACAGGTCTCCTATAATTCACCCCTCCACTTT	CASSLGQVSYNSPLHF
.	TRBV27	TRBJ2-7	TRBD2	TGTGCCAGCAGTGCCGCGGGGGGGTCCTACGAGCAGTACTTC	CASSAAGGSYEQYF
once	TRBV30	TRBJ1-5	.	TGTGCCTGGAGTGTAGGTTGGGCTAATAGCAATCAGCCCCAGCATTTT	CAWSVGWANSNQPQHF
.	TRBV4-3	TRBJ2-3	.	TGCGCCAGCAGCCAAGATTTTTTGCAAAGCGGAGATACGCAGTATTTT	CASSQDFLQSGDTQYF
.	TRBV7-9	TRBJ2-2	.	TGTGCCAGCAGCTTAGTAGCTGGTTACGGGGAGCTGTTTTTT	CASSLVAGYGELFF
.	TRBV19	TRBJ1-6	TRBD1	TGTGCCAGTAGTCTCACAGGGGTGGGTAATTCACCCCTCCACTTT	CASSLTGVGNSPLHF
.	TRBV7-3	TRBJ2-2	.	TGTGCCAGCAGCCCCACGGGGTGGGACACCGGGGAGCTGTTTTTT	CASSPTGWDTGELFF
few	TRBV5-1	TRBJ2-4	.	TGCGCCAGCACCTCGGGGTTTGACCGAGCCAAAAACATTCAGTACTTC	CASTSGFDRAKNIQYF
.	TRBV28	TRBJ1-2	.	TGTGCCAGCAGACCGACAGAATCCTATGGCTACACCTTC	CASRPTESYGYTF
.	TRBV7-3	TRBJ2-3	TRBD2	TGTGCCAGCAGCTACAGGGCGGGGGGGCCCGATACGCAGTATTTT	CASSYRAGGPDTQYF
.	TRBV5-1	TRBJ2-7	TRBD1	TGCGCCAGCAGCCCGGGGACAGGGAGGGACAACGAGCAGTACTTC	CASSPGTGRDNEQYF
.	TRBV5-1	TRBJ1-5	.	TGCGCCAGCCCCCCTGGGGGGGGCATGGGCAATCAGCCCCAGCATTTT	CASPPGGGMGNQPQHF
few	TRBV7-2	TRBJ2-2	.	TGTGCCAGCAGCGCACGGGCAGGCGGGGGCGAAAACACCGGGGAGCTGTTTTTT	CASSARAGGGENTGELFF
.	TRBV6-5	TRBJ2-7	TRBD1	TGTGCCAGCAGATCCGGACAGGCAACCTACGAGCAGTACTTC	CASRSGQATYEQYF
.	TRBV9	TRBJ2-5	TRBD2	TGTGCCAGCACGGTGGGGGGAGCGGGACGGCAGACCCAGTACTTC	CASTVGGAGRQTQYF
.	TRBV21-1	TRBJ2-1	.	TGTGCCAGCAGCAAAGTGTGGGGGGACAGGGAGTTACACAATGAGCAGTTCTTC	CASSKVWGDRELHNEQFF
.	TRBV21-1	TRBJ1-1	.	TGTGCCAGCAGCTCGGGAGGGTCCGGGTTGAACACTGAAGCTTTCTTT	CASSSGGSGLNTEAFF
.	TRBV7-3	TRBJ2-2	.	TGTGCCAGCAGCCTAGATAGGGGGTACACCGGGGAGCTGTTTTTT	CASSLDRGYTGELFF
.	TRBV5-4	TRBJ1-1	TRBD1	TGTGCCAGCAGCTTGGCCAGGGGACAGAGGAACACTGAAGCTTTCTTT	CASSLARGQRNTEAFF
.	TRBV5-6	TRBJ2-5	.	TGTGCCAGCAGCTTAGGAGGCAGCGCCCAACGGGAGACCCAGTACTTC	CASSLGGSAQRETQYF
.	TRBV6-1	TRBJ1-2	.	TGTGCCAGCAGTGAAGCGACTCGGGGCTATGGCTACACCTTC	CASSEATRGYGYTF
few	TRBV11-2	TRBJ2-7	.	TGTGCCAGCAGCTTAGAGCGGACATGGGTCTACGAGCAGTACTTC	CASSLERTWVYEQYF
.	TRBV29-1	TRBJ2-7	TRBD1	TGCAGCGCCTCGGGGACAGGGGGGTACGAGCAGTACTTC	CSASGTGGYEQYF
.	TRBV5-6	TRBJ1-2	.	TGTGCCAGCAGCTCCCCGGGAGGGTATGATGGCTACACCTTC	CASSSPGGYDGYTF
.	TRBV5-5	TRBJ2-7	.	TGTGCCAGCAGAACCTCAGGGAACGAGCAGTACTTC	CASRTSGNEQYF
.	TRBV2	TRBJ2-7	TRBD1	TGTGCCAGCAACTCCGGGACAGGGATCCACGAGCAGTACTTC	CASNSGTGIHEQYF
.	TRBV7-2	TRBJ2-2	.	TGTGCCAGCACCTACGGACTATTAGACCGGGGAGCTGTTTTT	CASTYGLLDRGAVF
.	TRBV5-1	TRBJ2-3	.	TGCGCCAGCAGCTTGGAAGGGGTCCAAGATACGCAGTATTTT	CASSLEGVQDTQYF
.	TRBV18	TRBJ1-2	TRBD1	TGTGCCAGCTCACCACCCGGGACAGGGGGCGGTGGCTACACCTTC	CASSPPGTGGGGYTF
once	TRBV30	TRBJ2-2	.	.	CAWAPGTLGRSGELSF
.	TRBV7-2	TRBJ2-1	TRBD2	TGTGCCAGCAGCCGGATGCCGAGCGGGGGCCGCTACAATGAGCAGTTCTTC	CASSRMPSGGRYNEQFF
.	TRBV11-1	TRBJ2-2	.	TGTGCCAGCAGCTTTTCGACATTCGGGGAGCTGTTTTTT	CASSFSTFGELFF
.	TRBV5-1	TRBJ2-7	.	TGCGCCAGTAGAACCGGGTACGAGCAGTACTTC	CASRTGYEQYF
.	TRBV2	TRBJ2-5	TRBD1	TGTGCCAGCAGTTTTACGACAGGGGGTGAGACCCAGTACTTC	CASSFTTGGETQYF
few	TRBV27	TRBJ1-1	.	TGTGCCAGCAGTTTAATGCGGATCAGACTGGGGGGCACTGAAGCTTTCTTT	CASSLMRIRLGGTEAFF
.	TRBV29-1	TRBJ2-7	TRBD1	TGCAGCGTTGAGGGACAGGGCCGTAACGAGCAGTACTTC	CSVEGQGRNEQYF
few	TRBV5-8	TRBJ1-2	TRBD1	TGTGCCAGCAGCTTTGGGGGACAGGGGCCCCCGGCAGATCATGGCTACACCTTC	CASSFGGQGPPADHGYTF
.	TRBV7-2	TRBJ2-7	.	TGTGCCAGCAGCTTTCTAGGCGGCAGGGTGATCGGCGAGCAGTACTTC	CASSFLGGRVIGEQYF
.	TRBV4-3	TRBJ1-2	.	TGCGCCAGCAGCTCCTCAAGGGGCGGTAACGGCTACACCTTC	CASSSSRGGNGYTF
once	TRBV10-3	TRBJ1-1	TRBD1	TGTGCCATCAGTGGACAGGGTTTGTCTGAAGCTTTCTTT	CAISGQGLSEAFF
.	TRBV9	TRBJ1-2	TRBD1	TGTGCCAGCAGCGTAGCAGGGGGCGACGGCTATGGCTACACCTTC	CASSVAGGDGYGYTF
.	TRBV6-5	TRBJ2-7	.	TGTGCCAGCAGTTACGTCACAGGGTCCCACGAGCAGTACTTC	CASSYVTGSHEQYF
.	TRBV7-2	TRBJ1-6	.	TGTGCCAGCAGCTGGGAGGGGGGCCCTAGGGCTTCACCCCTCCACTTT	CASSWEGGPRASPLHF
.	TRBV5-6	TRBJ1-6	.	TGTGCCAGCAGCTTGAAGCCTTCACCCCTCCACTTT	CASSLKPSPLHF
.	TRBV6-1	TRBJ2-3	.	TGTGCCAGCAGTGAGGTCAGGTCCTTTCTCAATCAGCCCCAGTATTTT	CASSEVRSFLNQPQYF
.	TRBV27	TRBJ2-3	TRBD2	TGTGCCAGCCGCTTGACTAGCGGGGGAGGGGATACGCAGTATTTT	CASRLTSGGGDTQYF
once	TRBV2	TRBJ2-5	TRBD1	TGTGCCAGCAGTGGAGCCGACAGGGAAGAGACCCAGTACTTC	CASSGADREETQYF
.	TRBV6-1	TRBJ2-5	.	TGTGCCAGCAGTGAAATGGGGCTCCAAGAGACCCAGTACTTC	CASSEMGLQETQYF